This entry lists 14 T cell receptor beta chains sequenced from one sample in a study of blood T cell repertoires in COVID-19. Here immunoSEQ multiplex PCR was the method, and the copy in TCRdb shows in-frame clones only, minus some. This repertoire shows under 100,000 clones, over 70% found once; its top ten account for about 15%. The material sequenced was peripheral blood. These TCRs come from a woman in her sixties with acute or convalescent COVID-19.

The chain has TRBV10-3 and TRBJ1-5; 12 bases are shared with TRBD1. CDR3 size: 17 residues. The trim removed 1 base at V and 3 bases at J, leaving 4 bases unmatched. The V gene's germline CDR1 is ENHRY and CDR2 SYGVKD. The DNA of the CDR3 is TGTGCCATCAGTGAGTTGGGACAGGGGGCCCCCAATCAGCCCCAGCATTTT. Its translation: CAISELGQGAPNQPQHF.

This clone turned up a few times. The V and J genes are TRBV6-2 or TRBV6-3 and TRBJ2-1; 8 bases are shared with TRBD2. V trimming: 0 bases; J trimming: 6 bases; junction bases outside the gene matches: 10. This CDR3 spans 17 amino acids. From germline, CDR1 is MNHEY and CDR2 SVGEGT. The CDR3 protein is CASSYSTFGRATNEQFF. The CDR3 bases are TGTGCCAGCAGTTACTCGACCTTCGGGAGGGCAACCAATGAGCAGTTCTTC.

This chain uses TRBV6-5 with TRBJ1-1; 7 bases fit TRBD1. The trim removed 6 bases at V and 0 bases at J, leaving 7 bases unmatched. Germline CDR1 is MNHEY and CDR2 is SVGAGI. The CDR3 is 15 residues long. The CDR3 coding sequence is TGTGCCAGCAGCCCGGGACAGCTTCTGAACACTGAAGCTTTCTTT. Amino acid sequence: CASSPGQLLNTEAFF.

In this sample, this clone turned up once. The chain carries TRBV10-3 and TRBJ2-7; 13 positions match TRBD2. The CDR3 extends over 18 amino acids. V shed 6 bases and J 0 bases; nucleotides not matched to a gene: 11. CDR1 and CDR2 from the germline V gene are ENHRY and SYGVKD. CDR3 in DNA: TGTGCCATCAGGGCCGGGACTAGCGGGACTCAGAGCTCCTACGAGCAGTACTTC. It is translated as CAIRAGTSGTQSSYEQYF.

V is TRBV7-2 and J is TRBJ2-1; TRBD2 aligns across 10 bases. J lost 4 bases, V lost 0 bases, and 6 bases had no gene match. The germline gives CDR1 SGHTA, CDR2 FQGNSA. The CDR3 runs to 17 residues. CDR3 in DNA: TGTGCCAGCAGCTTAGCGGTAAGGACTAGCGGATACAATGAGCAGTTCTTC. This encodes CASSLAVRTSGYNEQFF.

CDR3 protein: CASSAGTIGGYTF. CDR3 DNA sequence: TGCGCCAGCAGCGCCGGGACAATCGGCGGCTACACCTTC. The chain uses TRBV4-1 and TRBJ1-2, with D possibly being TRBD1 (6 bases). The CDR3 runs 13 residues. V was cut by 5 bases and J by 8 bases, with 15 bases left in between. The germline gives CDR1 MGHRA, CDR2 YSYEKL.

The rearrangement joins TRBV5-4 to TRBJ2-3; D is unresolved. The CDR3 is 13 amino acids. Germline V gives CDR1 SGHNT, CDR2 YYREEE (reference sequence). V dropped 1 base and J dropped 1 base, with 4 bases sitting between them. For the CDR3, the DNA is TGTGCCAGCAGCTTGCGCGGCACAGATACGCAGTATTTT. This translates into CASSLRGTDTQYF.

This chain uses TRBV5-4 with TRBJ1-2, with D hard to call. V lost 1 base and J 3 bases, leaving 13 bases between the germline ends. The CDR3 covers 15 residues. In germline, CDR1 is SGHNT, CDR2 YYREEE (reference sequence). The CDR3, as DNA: TGTGCCAGCAGCTTGTTGAAGGACTCTGACTATGGCTACACCTTC. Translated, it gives CASSLLKDSDYGYTF.

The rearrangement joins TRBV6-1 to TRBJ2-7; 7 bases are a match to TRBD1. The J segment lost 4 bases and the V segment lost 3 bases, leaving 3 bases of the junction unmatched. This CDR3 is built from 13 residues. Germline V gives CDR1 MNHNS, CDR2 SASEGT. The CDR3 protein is CASSDRDSYEQYF. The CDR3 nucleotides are TGTGCCAGCAGTGACCGGGACAGTTACGAGCAGTACTTC.

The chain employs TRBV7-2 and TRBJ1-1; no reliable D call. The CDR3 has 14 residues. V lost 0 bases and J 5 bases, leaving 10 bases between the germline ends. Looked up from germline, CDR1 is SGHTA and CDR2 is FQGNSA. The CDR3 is CASSLAWRGTEAFF. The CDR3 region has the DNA TGTGCCAGCAGCTTAGCGTGGCGGGGAACTGAAGCTTTCTTT.

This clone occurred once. In nucleotides, the CDR3 is TGTGCCAGCAGTTACTTCCCACTAGCGGGGGGGTTAGGTGAGCAGTTCTTC. Amino acid sequence: CASSYFPLAGGLGEQFF. The chain recombines TRBV6-2 or TRBV6-3 with TRBJ2-1; 13 bases are a match to TRBD2. The CDR3 is made up of 17 amino acids. CDR1 and CDR2 from the germline V gene are MNHEY and SVGEGT. V lost 1 base to trimming and J lost 9 bases; unmatched junction nucleotides: 9.

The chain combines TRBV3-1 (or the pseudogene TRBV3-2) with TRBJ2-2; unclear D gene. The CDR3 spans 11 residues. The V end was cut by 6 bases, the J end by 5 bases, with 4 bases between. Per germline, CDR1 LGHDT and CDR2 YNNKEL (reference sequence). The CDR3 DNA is TGTGCCAGCAGGCGGACCGGGGAGCTGTTTTTT. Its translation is CASRRTGELFF.

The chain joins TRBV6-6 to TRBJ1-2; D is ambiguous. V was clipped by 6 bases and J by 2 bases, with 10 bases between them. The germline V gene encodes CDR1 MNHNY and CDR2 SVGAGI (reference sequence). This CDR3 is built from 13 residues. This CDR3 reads CASSQDGNYGYTF. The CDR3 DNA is TGTGCCAGCAGCCAAGACGGGAACTATGGCTACACCTTC.

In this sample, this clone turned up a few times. CDR3 sequence reads: CASSRDRTNTEAFF. The CDR3 coding sequence is TGTGCCAGCAGCAGGGACAGGACGAACACTGAAGCTTTCTTT. The chain combines TRBV21-1 with TRBJ1-1; TRBD1 is the table's D call and was not checked against the DNA. TRBV21-1 is a pseudogene segment. The CDR3 length is 14 residues.